Following are 3 T cell receptor beta chains from one sample sequenced in a study of blood T cell repertoires in COVID-19. TCRdb keeps only in-frame clones here, not all; method: immunoSEQ multiplex PCR. The table has 440,000 or so clones, approximately 89% seen once. The sample was peripheral blood. All receptors derive from a woman in her thirties or forties with COVID-19, enrolled during active disease.

The chain recombines TRBV5-1 with TRBJ2-7, with TRBD1 identical over 7 bases. J was trimmed by 7 bases and V by 6 bases; bases with no gene match: 13. This CDR3 comprises 14 residues. The germline V gene encodes CDR1 SGHRS and CDR2 YFSETQ. The DNA for the CDR3 is TGCGCCAGCAACGTGGGACAGCTCTCTACTGAGCAGTACTTC. This sequence encodes CASNVGQLSTEQYF.

The table lists this clone with a count of one. V is TRBV3-1 (or the pseudogene TRBV3-2) and J is TRBJ2-7, with a weak D call TRBD2 (5 bases). Germline V gene sequence: CDR1 LGHDT, CDR2 YNNKEL (reference sequence). The V gene lost 0 bases and the J gene lost 3 bases, with 18 bases spanning the gap. The CDR3 runs to 17 residues. The CDR3 loop is CASSQEIGRPVNYEQYF. In nucleotides, the CDR3 is TGTGCCAGCAGCCAAGAAATTGGGAGACCGGTGAACTACGAGCAGTACTTC.

The V call is TRBV12-3 or TRBV12-4, the J call TRBJ1-1; TRBD1 is a possible D gene (5 bases). Trimming left V 3 bases short and J 3 bases short, with 8 bases between. The CDR3 covers 13 residues. CDR3 in DNA: TGTGCCAGCAGTTTCGGAGGGGACACTGAAGCTTTCTTT. This codes for CASSFGGDTEAFF.